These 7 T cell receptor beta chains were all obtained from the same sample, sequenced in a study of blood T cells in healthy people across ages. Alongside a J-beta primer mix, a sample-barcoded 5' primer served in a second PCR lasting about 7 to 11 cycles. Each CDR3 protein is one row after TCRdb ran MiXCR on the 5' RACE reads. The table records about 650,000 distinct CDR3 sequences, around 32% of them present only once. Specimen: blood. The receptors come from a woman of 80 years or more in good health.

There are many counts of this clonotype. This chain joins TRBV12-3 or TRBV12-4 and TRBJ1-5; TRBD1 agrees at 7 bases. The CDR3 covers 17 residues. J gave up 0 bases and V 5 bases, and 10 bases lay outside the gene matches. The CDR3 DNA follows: TGTGCCAGCAGTAAAGGGGGCGGGGGGTATAGCAATCAGCCCCAGCATTTT. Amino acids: CASSKGGGGYSNQPQHF.

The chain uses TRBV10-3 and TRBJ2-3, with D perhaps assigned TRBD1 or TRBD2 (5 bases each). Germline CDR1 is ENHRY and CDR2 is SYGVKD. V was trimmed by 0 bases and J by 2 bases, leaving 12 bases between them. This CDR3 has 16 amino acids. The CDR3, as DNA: TGTGCCATCAGTGAGTCCCCCGGGGCAGCCACAGATACGCAGTATTTT. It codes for CAISESPGAATDTQYF.

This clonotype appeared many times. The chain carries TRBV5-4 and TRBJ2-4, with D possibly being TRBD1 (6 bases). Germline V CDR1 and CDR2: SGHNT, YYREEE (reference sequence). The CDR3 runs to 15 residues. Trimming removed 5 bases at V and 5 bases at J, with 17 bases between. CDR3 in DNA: TGTGCCAGCAGTTCACCTACAGGGTCGGAAAACATTCAGTACTTC. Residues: CASSSPTGSENIQYF.

The CDR3 coding sequence is TGTGCCAGCAGCACCCGGGGGCGCGGGTACTACGAGCAGTACTTC. Its protein product is CASSTRGRGYYEQYF. This chain uses TRBV5-6 with TRBJ2-7; D is perhaps TRBD1 or TRBD2 (6 bases each). Trimming shortened V by 4 bases and J by 3 bases, and 17 bases separated the two germline ends. The CDR3 sequence is 15 residues long. Per the germline V gene, CDR1 is SGHDT and CDR2 is YYEEEE.

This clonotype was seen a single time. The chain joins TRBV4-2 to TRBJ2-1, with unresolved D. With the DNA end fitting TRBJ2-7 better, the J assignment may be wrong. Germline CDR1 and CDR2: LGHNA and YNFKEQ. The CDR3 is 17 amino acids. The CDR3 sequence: CASSQGVKLGGYNEQYF. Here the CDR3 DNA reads TGTGCCAGCAGCCAAGGGGTAAAGTTGGGCGGCTACAATGAGCAGTACTTC.

DNA of the CDR3: TGTGCCAGCAGTTCCGCAGGGGGCACGTATGAAAAACTGTTTTTT. This encodes CASSSAGGTYEKLFF. The V and J genes are TRBV12-3 or TRBV12-4 and TRBJ1-4; 8 bases align to TRBD1. The CDR3 is 15 amino acids. V was clipped by 4 bases and J by 6 bases; unmatched bases: 7.

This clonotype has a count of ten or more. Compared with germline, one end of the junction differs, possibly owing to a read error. The CDR3 DNA reads TGTGCCAGCACCTTACAAGGGCAGGTTGCTTACGAGCAGTACTTC. This translates into CASTLQGQVAYEQYF. The chain recombines TRBV7-2 with TRBJ2-7; D is unresolved. The germline V gene has CDR1 SGHTA and CDR2 FQGNSA. The CDR3 extends over 15 amino acids.